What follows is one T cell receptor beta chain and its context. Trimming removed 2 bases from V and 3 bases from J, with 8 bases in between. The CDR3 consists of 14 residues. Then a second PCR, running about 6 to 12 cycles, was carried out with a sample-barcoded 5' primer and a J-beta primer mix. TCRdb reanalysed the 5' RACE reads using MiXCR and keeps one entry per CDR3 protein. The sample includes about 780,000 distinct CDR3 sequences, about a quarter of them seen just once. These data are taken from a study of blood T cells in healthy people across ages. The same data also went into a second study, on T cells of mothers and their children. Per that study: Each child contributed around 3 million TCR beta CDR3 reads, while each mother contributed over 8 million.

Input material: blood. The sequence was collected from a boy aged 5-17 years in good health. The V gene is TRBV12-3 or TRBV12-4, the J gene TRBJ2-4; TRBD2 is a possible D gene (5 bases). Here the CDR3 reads CASSLQEVKNIQYF. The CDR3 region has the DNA TGTGCCAGCAGTTTACAGGAGGTCAAAAACATTCAGTACTTC.